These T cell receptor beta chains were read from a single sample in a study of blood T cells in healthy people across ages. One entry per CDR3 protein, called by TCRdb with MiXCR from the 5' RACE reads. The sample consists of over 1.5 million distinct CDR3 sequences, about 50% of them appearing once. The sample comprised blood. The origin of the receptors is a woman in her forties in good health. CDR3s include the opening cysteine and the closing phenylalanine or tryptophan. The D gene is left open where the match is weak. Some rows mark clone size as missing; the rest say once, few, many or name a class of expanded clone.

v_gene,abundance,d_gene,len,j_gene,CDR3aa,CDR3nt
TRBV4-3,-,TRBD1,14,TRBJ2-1,CASSQEYRGLEQFF,TGCGCCAGCAGCCAAGAATACAGGGGGTTAGAGCAGTTCTTC
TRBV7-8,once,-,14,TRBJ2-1,CASGLRDRPNEQFF,TGTGCCAGCGGCTTAAGGGATAGGCCGAATGAGCAGTTCTTC
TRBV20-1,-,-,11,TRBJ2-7,CSARVPFEQYF,TGCAGTGCTAGAGTCCCTTTCGAGCAGTACTTC
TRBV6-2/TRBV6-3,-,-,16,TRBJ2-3,CASSYSRPRGPDTQYF,TGTGCCAGCAGTTACTCCCGACCAAGGGGACCAGATACGCAGTATTTT
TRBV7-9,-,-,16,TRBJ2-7,CASSPERVAGVYEQYF,TGTGCCAGCAGCCCCGAGCGGGTGGCAGGGGTGTACGAGCAGTACTTC
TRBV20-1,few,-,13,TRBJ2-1,CSALRGRNNEQFF,TGCAGTGCCCTCCGTGGGCGAAACAATGAGCAGTTCTTC
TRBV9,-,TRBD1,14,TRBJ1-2,CASSGGQGRNGYTF,TGTGCCAGCAGCGGAGGACAGGGGAGGAATGGCTACACCTTC
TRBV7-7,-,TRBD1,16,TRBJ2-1,CASSLASGTEYNEQFF,TGTGCTAGCAGCTTGGCATCCGGGACAGAGTACAATGAGCAGTTCTTC
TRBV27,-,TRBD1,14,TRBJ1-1,CASSTGTGGPEAFF,TGTGCCAGCAGTACCGGGACAGGGGGCCCAGAAGCTTTCTTT
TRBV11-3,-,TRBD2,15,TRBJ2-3,CACSILAGGTDTQYF,TGTGCCTGCAGCATACTAGCGGGAGGGACCGATACGCAGTATTTT
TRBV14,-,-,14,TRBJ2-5,CASSQKRAVETQYF,TGTGCCAGCAGCCAGAAAAGGGCAGTAGAGACCCAGTACTTC
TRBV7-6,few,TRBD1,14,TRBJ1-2,CASSARQGLYGYTF,TGTGCCAGCAGCGCCCGACAGGGTTTGTATGGCTACACCTTC
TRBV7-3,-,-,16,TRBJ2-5,CASSLGRLGSQETQYF,TGTGCCAGCAGCTTAGGGAGGCTGGGATCTCAAGAGACCCAGTACTTC
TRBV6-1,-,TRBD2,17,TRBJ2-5,CASSPSASGRRAETQYF,TGTGCCAGCAGTCCTTCAGCTAGCGGGCGGAGAGCTGAGACCCAGTACTTC
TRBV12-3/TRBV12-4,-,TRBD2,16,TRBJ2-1,CASSWGLAGRQETQFF,TGTGCCAGCAGTTGGGGACTAGCGGGGAGACAAGAGACCCAGTTCTTC
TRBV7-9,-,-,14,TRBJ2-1,CASSPLQTPVEQFF,TGTGCCAGCAGCCCCCTGCAAACACCAGTCGAGCAGTTCTTC
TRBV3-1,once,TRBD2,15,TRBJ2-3,CASSQTSGGPDTQYF,TGTGCCAGCAGTCAGACTAGCGGGGGGCCAGATACGCAGTATTTT
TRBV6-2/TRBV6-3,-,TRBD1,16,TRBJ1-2,CASSSPGQGVSYGYTF,TGTGCCAGCAGTTCTCCGGGACAGGGTGTATCCTATGGCTACACCTTC
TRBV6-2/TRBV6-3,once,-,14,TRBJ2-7,CASSHGQAGGEQYF,TGTGCCAGCAGCCACGGACAGGCGGGAGGAGAGCAGTACTTC
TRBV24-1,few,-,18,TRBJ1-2,CATSDLSKGRWANYGYTF,TGTGCCACCAGTGATCTTTCAAAGGGACGGTGGGCTAACTATGGCTACACCTTC
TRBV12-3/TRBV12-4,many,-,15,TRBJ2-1,CASSYRGGSYNEQFF,TGTGCCAGCAGTTACAGGGGGGGCTCCTACAATGAGCAGTTCTTC
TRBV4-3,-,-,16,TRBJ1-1,CASSQGAGLLNTEAFF,TGCGCCAGCAGCCAGGGAGCGGGCCTGCTGAACACTGAAGCTTTCTTT
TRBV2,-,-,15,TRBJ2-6,CAGRGGDSGANVLTF,TGTGCCGGGCGGGGTGGCGACTCTGGGGCCAACGTCCTGACTTTC
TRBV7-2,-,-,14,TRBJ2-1,CASSPGHIYAEQFF,TGTGCCAGCAGCCCGGGACACATCTATGCTGAGCAGTTCTTC
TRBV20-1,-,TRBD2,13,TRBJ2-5,CSAVAGYQETQYF,TGCAGTGCGGTAGCGGGTTACCAAGAGACCCAGTACTTC